The clone carrying this TCR beta chain was counted a few times. Antigen: not known. This sample was taken from a study of T-cell memory formation after mild COVID-19. Study-level information: The two donors had largely donor-specific TCR clusters.

The CDR3 is 15 residues long. CDR1 and CDR2 (germline): MRHNA, SNTAGT. The V segment lost 4 bases and the J segment 6 bases; nucleotides outside the gene matches: 7. Study observations and caveats: From day 15 to 85, contracting clones were balanced between CD4 and CD8, whereas later expanders leaned toward CD4+. Prior to infection, memory already included some responding clones, suggesting cross-reactive memory joined. The authors did not confirm SARS-CoV-2 specificity of second-wave clones peaking day 37.

TCRdb ran MiXCR on the 5' RACE reads and lists one entry per CDR3 protein. The sample consists of tens of thousands of distinct CDR3 sequences, roughly 17% of them appearing once. Sequencing was done on a sample of PBMCs or a T cell subset sorted from them (not recorded which). This sequence was found in an adult woman who had mild COVID-19 (a few samples of this study predate the infection). Cell type and time point are not known. J is TRBJ2-1 and V is TRBV6-4; 9 bases agree with TRBD2. The CDR3 here is CASSAHSGSSNEQFF. CDR3 sequence (DNA): TGTGCCAGCAGTGCCCATAGCGGGAGTAGCAATGAGCAGTTCTTC.